The clone carrying this TCR beta chain was seen ten or more times. The target antigen is unknown. It was from unfractionated whole blood that total RNA was extracted. Germline V lookup: CDR1 SGDLS, CDR2 YYNGEE. CDR3 length: 14 amino acids. Between the trimmed V and J ends, which lost 0 bases and 2 bases, there was a span of 9 bases. These data are taken from a study of human T cells and chemical hapten exposure. Looking at the study overall: Minor pooled library volume differences mainly drove per-sample TCR yield variation. Study-wide results and caveats: Sensitizing to DPC left TCRs with a frequency above 1 in 1000 unaltered.

What the library attached to individual cDNA molecules were unique molecular identifiers. Original analysis: Counts of TCRs in each sample centred on a median of roughly 89,000 and extended from around 25,000 to 690,000. Using its own MiXCR run on the 5' RACE reads, TCRdb lists one record per CDR3 protein. The V and J calls were determined by TCRdb, not by the authors. The profile covers 75,000 or so distinct CDR3 sequences, with 15% to 20% appearing a single time and approximately 6.2% taken by the ten largest. The receptor's source is a female donor in good health. The chain joins TRBV9 to TRBJ2-7; D uncertain. The CDR3 reads CASSVAAATYEQYF. The CDR3 DNA reads TGTGCCAGCAGCGTAGCTGCGGCTACCTACGAGCAGTACTTC.